This entry lists 4 T cell receptor beta chains sequenced from one sample in a study of cytomegalovirus exposure and HLA in healthy donors. Researchers ran the PCR with 60 Vbeta and 13 Jbeta primers. Assay: immunoSEQ multiplex PCR; the TCRdb copy retains only in-frame clones and omits some. The repertoire holds 150,000 or so clones, around 70% seen once, with 4% to 5% in the top ten. Sample: PBMCs. The receptors shown here come from a man aged 18 to 29 in good health and CMV-seropositive.

This clone was recorded at least ten times. J is TRBJ2-1 and V is TRBV4-1; D is unclear. Germline V CDR1 and CDR2: MGHRA, YSYEKL. V gave up 0 bases and J gave up 9 bases, with 12 bases separating them. The CDR3 is made up of 14 amino acids. In DNA, the CDR3 is TGCGCCAGCAGCCAAGACGACTCCATTACTGAGCAGTTCTTC. It translates to CASSQDDSITEQFF.

There are a few counts of this clone. This chain uses TRBV19 with TRBJ1-2; 9 positions match TRBD1. The CDR3 has 12 amino acids. The V segment lost 6 bases and the J segment 13 bases; nucleotides outside the gene matches: 9. Germline V gene data show CDR1 as LNHDA and CDR2 as SQIVND (reference sequence). CDR3 residues: CASRMGQGRGTF. CDR3 coding DNA: TGTGCCAGTAGGATGGGACAGGGTAGAGGCACCTTC. The full variable domain, rest sourced from reference TRBV19 and TRBJ1-2, is DGGITQSPKYLFRKEGQNVTLSCEQNLNHDAMYWYRQDPGQGLRLIYYSQIVNDFQKGDIAEGYSVSREKKESFPLTVTSAQKNPTAFYLCASRMGQGRGTFGSGTRLTVV.

V is TRBV7-9 and J is TRBJ2-3, with D perhaps matching TRBD2 (5 bases). Germline V lookup: CDR1 SEHNR, CDR2 FQNEAQ (reference sequence). V was cut by 5 bases and J by 3 bases, with 18 bases left in between. This CDR3 contains 16 residues. CDR3 protein: CASSPGVGEWTDTQYF. In DNA, the CDR3 is TGTGCCAGCAGCCCCGGGGTTGGGGAGTGGACAGATACGCAGTATTTT.

The chain joins TRBV11-3 to TRBJ2-3, with D hard to call. Germline V gene lookup returns CDR1 SGHNT and CDR2 YENEEA. V was shortened by 3 bases and J by 2 bases, with 3 bases between the two germline ends. This CDR3 region has 12 residues. CDR3 bases: TGTGCCAGCAGCTTTCACACAGATACGCAGTATTTT. This encodes CASSFHTDTQYF.